This record looks at one TCR beta chain sequence and its context. This specimen comes from a study of radiation and T cells in renal cell carcinoma. Generated by immunoSEQ multiplex PCR, the TCRdb table keeps only in-frame clones and is missing some. The sample records about 83,000 clones, roughly 83% being singletons. V dropped 4 bases and J dropped 7 bases, with 10 bases sitting between them. Germline V gene lookup returns CDR1 SQVTM and CDR2 ANQGSEA. This CDR3 is built from 11 residues. Time point described: blood 4 weeks post-SBRT, at nephrectomy. The treatment is: 15 Gy SBRT to primary tumor, nephrectomy 4 weeks later. Serial blood draws occurred at baseline and 2 and 4 weeks post-SBRT.

The chain combines TRBV29-1 with TRBJ1-2; D is uncertain. This TCR derives from a woman aged 60-75 years with renal cell carcinoma. Sequenced material: blood, taken from a patient whose treatment included radiotherapy and nephrectomy. The CDR3 spells CSVGDNSGYTF. In DNA form, the CDR3 reads TGCAGCGTTGGTGACAACAGTGGCTACACCTTC. Variable domain in full (rest from reference TRBV29-1 and TRBJ1-2): SAVISQKPSRDICQRGTSLTIQCQVDSQVTMMFWYRQQPGQSLTLIATANQGSEATYESGFVIDKFPISRPNLTFSTLTVSNMSPEDSSIYLCSVGDNSGYTFGSGTRLTVV.